The 2 T cell receptor beta chains below were found in one sample sequenced in a study of monozygotic twins with inflammatory bowel disease. From the 5' RACE reads, TCRdb lists one entry per CDR3 protein and no DNA. The table lists over 350,000 distinct CDR3 sequences. The material sequenced was blood. These receptors originate from a human donor with ulcerative colitis or Crohn's disease, or a healthy co-twin of an affected twin (not recorded which).

V usage is TRBV3-1 and J usage is TRBJ2-1; TCRdb indicates TRBD1, and absent DNA this call remains unverified. The CDR3 runs to 14 residues. CDR1 and CDR2 from the germline V gene are LGHDT and YNNKEL (reference sequence). CDR3 residues: CASSQADRQNEQFF.

The chain couples TRBV18 to TRBJ2-1; as DNA is missing, the TRBD1 call by TCRdb cannot be tested. CDR1 is KGHSH, CDR2 LQKENI, per germline. The CDR3 has 17 amino acids. CDR3 amino acids: CASSSSGGREIYNEQFF. Looking up the rest from reference TRBV18 and TRBJ2-1 gives the full variable domain: NAGVMQNPRHLVRRRGQEARLRCSPMKGHSHVYWYRQLPEEGLKFMVYLQKENIIDESGMPKERFSAEFPKEGPSILRIQQVVRGDSAAYFCASSSSGGREIYNEQFFGPGTRLTVL.